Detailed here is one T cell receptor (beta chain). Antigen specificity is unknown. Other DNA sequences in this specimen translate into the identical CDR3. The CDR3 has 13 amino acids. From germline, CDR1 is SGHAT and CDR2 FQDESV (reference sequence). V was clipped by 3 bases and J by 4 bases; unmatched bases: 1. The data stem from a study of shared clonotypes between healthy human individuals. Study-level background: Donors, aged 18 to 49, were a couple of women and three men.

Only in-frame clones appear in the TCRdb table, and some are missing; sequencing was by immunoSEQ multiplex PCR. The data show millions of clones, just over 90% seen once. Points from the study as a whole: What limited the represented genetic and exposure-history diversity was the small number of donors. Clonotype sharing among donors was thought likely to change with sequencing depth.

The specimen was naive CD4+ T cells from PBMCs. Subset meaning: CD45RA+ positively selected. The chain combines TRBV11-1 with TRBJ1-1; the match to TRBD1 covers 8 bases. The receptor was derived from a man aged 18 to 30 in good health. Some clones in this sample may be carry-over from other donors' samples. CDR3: CASSLDRATEAFF. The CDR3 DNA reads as TGTGCCAGCAGCTTGGACAGGGCCACTGAAGCTTTCTTT.